This T cell receptor (beta chain) was observed in a study of shared clonotypes between healthy human individuals. There are 15 residues in the CDR3. Germline loops: CDR1 ENHRY, CDR2 SYGVKD. The V end was cut by 1 base, the J end by 8 bases, with 17 bases between. This table comes from immunoSEQ multiplex PCR, and its TCRdb copy is limited to in-frame clones, with some not included. The repertoire holds 1.4 million to 1.5 million clones, with over 95% as singletons. Donors comprised healthy HIV-negative adults lacking recent acute infections or vaccinations. This clonotype was sampled from a young man in good health. The chain uses TRBV10-3 and TRBJ1-2; no firm D call. Sequencing input: naive CD4+ T cells sorted from blood. Documented subset: CD45RA+ positively selected. CDR3 sequence (DNA): TGTGCCATCAGTGAGTTTAGGGATGAGTTTCGGGGCTACACCTTC. Amino acid sequence: CAISEFRDEFRGYTF.